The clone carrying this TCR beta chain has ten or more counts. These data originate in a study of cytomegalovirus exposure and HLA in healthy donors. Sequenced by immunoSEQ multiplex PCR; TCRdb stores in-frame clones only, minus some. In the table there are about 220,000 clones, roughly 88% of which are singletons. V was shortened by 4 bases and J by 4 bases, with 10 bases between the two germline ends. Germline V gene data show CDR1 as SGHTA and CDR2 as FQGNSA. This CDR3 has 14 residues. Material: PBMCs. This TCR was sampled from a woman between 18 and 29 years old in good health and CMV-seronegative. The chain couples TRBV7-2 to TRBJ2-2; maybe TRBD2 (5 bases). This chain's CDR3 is CASSYGVSTGELFF. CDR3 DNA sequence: TGTGCCAGCAGCTACGGGGTGAGCACCGGGGAGCTGTTTTTT. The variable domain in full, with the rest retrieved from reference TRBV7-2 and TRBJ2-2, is GAGVSQSPSNKVTEKGKDVELRCDPISGHTALYWYRQSLGQGLEFLIYFQGNSAPDKSGLPSDRFSAERTGGSVSTLTIQRTQQEDSAVYLCASSYGVSTGELFFGEGSRLTVL.